This T cell receptor (beta chain) emerged from a study of T cells after yellow fever vaccination. Regarding the study as a whole: Although the secondary response was weaker, it peaked faster, at day 5 versus 15. A small proportion of clonotypes was detected in both the CD4 and CD8 compartments.

Concerning this clonotype itself: Antigen unknown.

One entry per CDR3 protein, called by TCRdb with MiXCR from the 5' RACE reads. Found here are around 400,000 distinct CDR3 sequences, approximately 10% of them singletons; the top ten hold more than 15%. This CDR3 spans 14 amino acids. Germline V CDR1 and CDR2: SGDLS, YYNGEE. V lost 3 bases and J lost 9; bases outside the gene matches: 7. This chain connects TRBV9 to TRBJ1-5, with 9 bases fitting TRBD1. This receptor was obtained from a man between 18 and 35 years old who received the YFV17D yellow fever vaccine. The sample here was PBMCs, taken on the day of the first yellow fever vaccination. The CDR3 loop is CASSDVDRGWPQHF. The CDR3 nucleotides read TGTGCCAGCAGCGACGTGGACAGGGGTTGGCCCCAGCATTTT.